One and the same sample provided the 17 T cell receptor beta chains below, sequenced in a study of blood T cell repertoires in COVID-19. TCRdb keeps only in-frame clones here, not all; method: immunoSEQ multiplex PCR. Here the sample spans over 25,000 clones, about nine tenths being singletons. Sequencing was carried out using peripheral blood. The receptors were gathered from a human donor in a cohort sampled during active COVID-19. The donor label of this sample is uncertain.

The V and J genes are TRBV19 and TRBJ1-1, with D maybe TRBD1 (5 bases). The CDR3 has 14 residues. V was clipped by 1 base and J by 7 bases, with 13 bases between them. In germline, CDR1 is LNHDA, CDR2 SQIVND (reference sequence). The DNA for the CDR3 is TGTGCCAGTAGTATAGGCGTCCAGGGAAGTGAAGCTTTCTTT. Protein sequence: CASSIGVQGSEAFF.

This chain connects TRBV9 to TRBJ1-6, with unresolved D. V lost 0 bases and J 7 bases, leaving 11 bases between the germline ends. Germline V gives CDR1 SGDLS, CDR2 YYNGEE. The CDR3 spans 15 residues. The CDR3 region is CASSVGVEANSPLHF. CDR3 nucleotide sequence: TGTGCCAGCAGCGTAGGAGTCGAGGCCAATTCACCCCTCCACTTT.

This clone was observed a handful of times. The J gene is TRBJ1-6, the V gene TRBV5-8; D uncertain. This CDR3 is built from 16 residues. Trimming removed 5 bases at V and 2 bases at J, with 14 bases between. Germline V gene data show CDR1 as SGHTS and CDR2 as YDEGEE. CDR3 sequence (DNA): TGTGCCAGCAGGCGGGGAAGGGAGACCTATAATTCACCCCTCCACTTT. Encoded protein: CASRRGRETYNSPLHF.

The V call is TRBV6-2 or TRBV6-3, the J call TRBJ2-1; TRBD2 matches 7 bases. V dropped 5 bases and J dropped 9; count of bases not matched to a gene: 10. The CDR3 has 14 residues. In germline, CDR1 is MNHEY, CDR2 SVGEGT. The CDR3 nucleotides read TGTGCCAGCAGTGACGGACTAGATTGGGGTGAGCAGTTCTTC. Translated, it gives CASSDGLDWGEQFF.

This clone occurred a few times. The chain has TRBV7-3 and TRBJ1-1, with D maybe TRBD1 (6 bases). CDR1 and CDR2 (germline): SGHTA, FQGTGA. V was trimmed by 4 bases and J by 4 bases, leaving 19 bases between them. This CDR3 contains 16 residues. The CDR3 DNA follows: TGTGCCAGCAGCTCCAGCGGGGTCGGGGGCAGCACTGAAGCTTTCTTT. It translates to CASSSSGVGGSTEAFF.

The chain employs TRBV4-1 and TRBJ2-7; 9 bases align to TRBD1. Germline values: CDR1 MGHRA, CDR2 YSYEKL. Trimming at V came to 1 base and at J to 1 base, leaving 8 bases not matched to a gene. This CDR3 has 17 amino acids. The CDR3 DNA reads TGCGCCAGCAGCCAAGCGGGGACCGGGACAGGGTCCTACGAGCAGTACTTC. It encodes CASSQAGTGTGSYEQYF.

The chain carries TRBV4-3 and TRBJ2-5, with 7 positions matching TRBD1. Germline V CDR1 and CDR2: LGHNA, YSLEER. CDR3 length equals 13 residues. J lost 4 bases, V lost 4 bases, and 3 bases had no gene match. CDR3 region: CASSPRTGETQYF. The CDR3 region has the DNA TGCGCCAGCAGCCCAAGGACAGGAGAGACCCAGTACTTC.

The chain joins TRBV28 to TRBJ1-5, with D possibly being TRBD1 (6 bases). The germline V and J ends were trimmed by 3 bases and 7 bases, with 16 bases remaining between them. This CDR3 contains 15 residues. The germline CDR1 and CDR2 sequences are MDHEN and SYDVKM. This CDR3 is CASSFRGGAGQPQHF. In nucleotides, the CDR3 is TGTGCCAGCAGTTTCCGGGGGGGGGCTGGGCAGCCCCAGCATTTT.

The V call is TRBV27, the J call TRBJ1-1, with D perhaps TRBD1 (5 bases). The V end was cut by 5 bases, the J end by 1 base, with 17 bases between. Per the germline V gene, CDR1 is MNHEY and CDR2 is SMNVEV (reference sequence). CDR3 length: 16 amino acids. CDR3 bases: TGTGCCAGCAGTCCCATCACGCCTAGGGGGAACACTGAAGCTTTCTTT. It codes for CASSPITPRGNTEAFF.

The chain joins TRBV27 to TRBJ2-2; tentative D call: TRBD2 (5 bases). Between the trimmed V and J ends, which lost 6 bases and 1 base, there was a span of 9 bases. This CDR3 spans 14 amino acids. Germline CDR1 and CDR2: MNHEY and SMNVEV (reference sequence). CDR3 coding DNA: TGTGCCAGCAGCCCCCGGGAGAACACCGGGGAGCTGTTTTTT. It codes for CASSPRENTGELFF.

The J gene is TRBJ2-5, the V gene TRBV6-5; 7 nucleotides agree with TRBD1. Germline loops: CDR1 MNHEY, CDR2 SVGAGI. The CDR3 covers 14 residues. Losses at the gene ends were 6 bases for V and 0 bases for J; bases not matched to a gene: 4. The CDR3 sequence: CASSPGTDQETQYF. CDR3 nucleotides: TGTGCCAGCAGCCCCGGGACAGACCAAGAGACCCAGTACTTC.

This clone was seen just once. V gene TRBV7-2 combines with J gene TRBJ1-2; 8 nucleotides line up with TRBD1. The CDR3 loop spans 13 amino acids. Germline lookup yields CDR1 SGHTA and CDR2 FQGNSA. The V and J ends lost 4 bases and 4 bases, in that order; junction bases with no gene match: 2. CDR3 in DNA: TGTGCCAGCAGCTCAGGACAGGGCTATGGCTACACCTTC. It codes for CASSSGQGYGYTF.

The chain carries TRBV14 and TRBJ1-2; possible D gene TRBD1, 5 bases. CDR3 length equals 17 residues. Trimming cost V 0 bases and J 3 bases, with 17 bases left between them. The germline CDR1 and CDR2 sequences are SGHDN and FVKESK. The CDR3 DNA is TGTGCCAGCAGCCAAGATATAGCAGGGAGGGGAGACTATGGCTACACCTTC. Protein sequence: CASSQDIAGRGDYGYTF.

This clone was observed a single time. This rearrangement joins TRBV5-4 to TRBJ1-1; D remains unclear. Trimming removed 4 bases from V and 4 bases from J, with 17 bases in between. The CDR3 runs to 15 residues. Per germline, CDR1 SGHNT and CDR2 YYREEE (reference sequence). CDR3 amino acids: CASSADVGWSTEAFF. In DNA, the CDR3 is TGTGCCAGCAGCGCTGACGTCGGATGGAGCACTGAAGCTTTCTTT.

The rearrangement uses TRBV10-3 and TRBJ1-3, with D maybe TRBD1 (5 bases). The CDR3 totals 15 residues. V was pared by 6 bases and J by 0 bases, with 12 bases between. Germline CDR1 ENHRY, CDR2 SYGVKD. CDR3 loop: CAISPDSFSGNTIYF. Here the CDR3 DNA reads TGTGCCATCAGCCCTGACAGCTTCTCTGGAAACACCATATATTTT.

The chain carries TRBV28 and TRBJ2-2, with 8 bases matching TRBD1. Germline trimming cut 1 base from V and 2 bases from J; bases unmatched to any gene: 9. The CDR3 sequence is 18 residues long. Per the germline V gene, CDR1 is MDHEN and CDR2 is SYDVKM. The CDR3 loop reads CASSLLGTGGENTGELFF. As DNA, the CDR3 is TGTGCCAGCAGTTTATTAGGAACAGGGGGTGAAAACACCGGGGAGCTGTTTTTT.

This clone was observed a handful of times. The chain is built from TRBV7-9 and TRBJ1-6; weak D call: TRBD1 (6 bases). This CDR3 is 16 amino acids long. Germline-derived CDR1 and CDR2 are SEHNR and FQNEAQ (reference sequence). The V and J ends lost 5 bases and 9 bases respectively, with 20 bases between them. This CDR3 is CASSIHEQGTRSPLHF. DNA of the CDR3: TGTGCCAGCAGCATTCACGAACAGGGCACCCGTTCACCCCTCCACTTT.